What follows is one T cell receptor beta chain and its context. Germline CDR1 reads SGHTA; CDR2 reads FQGNSA. The CDR3 is made up of 16 amino acids. V dropped 5 bases and J dropped 4 bases, with 21 bases sitting between them. This record belongs to a study of graft-versus-host responses after intestinal transplantation. Clones were read by immunoSEQ multiplex PCR, and TCRdb kept only the in-frame ones, dropping some. Among 15,000 to 20,000 clones listed, 80% to 95% were seen once. This TCR came from a human patient who received an intestinal transplant, so some T cells may come from the graft donor. The sample was PBMCs, taken roughly 390 days after transplant. J is TRBJ2-7 and V is TRBV7-2, with D perhaps TRBD2 (7 bases). The CDR3 DNA reads as TGTGCCAGCAGCCCTCCCAGGGGAGGGAGGACTTACGAGCAGTACTTC. Protein sequence: CASSPPRGGRTYEQYF.